This T cell receptor beta chain comes out of a study of blood T cell repertoires in COVID-19. V lost 6 bases to trimming and J lost 9 bases; unmatched junction nucleotides: 5. The CDR3 runs 12 residues. In the authors' methods: The authors estimated nucleated cell counts from reference gene primer amplification. Clones were read by immunoSEQ multiplex PCR, and TCRdb kept only the in-frame ones, dropping some. V, J and clone size reflect that table, while D and trimming were determined from the DNA. The repertoire includes approximately 200,000 clones, 94% of them detected once, and about 0.8% sits in the top ten.

This receptor was identified in a man aged 25 to 40 with COVID-19, enrolled during active disease. Sequencing used peripheral blood. The rearrangement uses TRBV12-3 or TRBV12-4 and TRBJ1-5; 7 bases map to TRBD1. The CDR3 nucleotides read TGTGCCAGCAGGCAAACAGGGGCGCCCCAGCATTTT. It codes for CASRQTGAPQHF.